This T cell receptor (beta chain) was captured in a study of glioma-infiltrating T cells. Whole-study results and caveats: Above-expected tissue-blood divergence occurred in all gliomas, most in low-grade ones. CDR3 overlap between tissue and blood was very small.

Amplification of TCR alpha and beta CDR3 regions from RNA used iRepertoire nested multiplex PCR. Input was roughly 95-450 ng of tissue mRNA or PBMC total RNA. TCRdb passed the multiplex PCR reads through MiXCR, listing each CDR3 protein once. Among about 180,000 distinct CDR3 sequences listed, around 40% were seen once. With regard to this clonotype: Its antigen is not known.

The length of the CDR3 is 16 residues. Trimming left V 0 bases short and J 6 bases short, with 17 bases between. Per the germline V gene, CDR1 is SGHRS and CDR2 is YFSETQ. Sequencing was performed on glioma tissue, nonneoplastic brain tissue, or PBMCs (not recorded which). The V and J genes are TRBV5-1 and TRBJ2-3; weak D call: TRBD1 (5 bases). This TCR was sampled from a human donor with low-grade glioma or glioblastoma, undergoing nonglioma brain surgery, or in good health (not recorded which). The CDR3 is CASSLDQGRVEDTQYF. The CDR3 DNA reads TGCGCCAGCAGCTTGGACCAGGGAAGGGTTGAGGATACGCAGTATTTT. Using reference TRBV5-1 and TRBJ2-3 for the parts outside the CDR3, the full variable domain is KAGVTQTPRYLIKTRGQQVTLSCSPISGHRSVSWYQQTPGQGLQFLFEYFSETQRNKGNFPGRFSGRQFSNSRSEMNVSTLELGDSALYLCASSLDQGRVEDTQYFGPGTRLTVL.